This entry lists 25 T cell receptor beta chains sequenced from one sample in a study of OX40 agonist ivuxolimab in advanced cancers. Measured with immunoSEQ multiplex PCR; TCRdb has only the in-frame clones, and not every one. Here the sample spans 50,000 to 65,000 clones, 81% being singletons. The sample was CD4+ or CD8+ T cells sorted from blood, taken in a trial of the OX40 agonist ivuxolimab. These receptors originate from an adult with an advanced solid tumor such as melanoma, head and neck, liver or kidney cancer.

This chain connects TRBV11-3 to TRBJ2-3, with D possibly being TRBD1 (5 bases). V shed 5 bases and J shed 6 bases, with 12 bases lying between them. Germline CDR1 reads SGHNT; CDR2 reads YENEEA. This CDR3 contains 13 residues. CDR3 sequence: CASSKHRLDTQYF. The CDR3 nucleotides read TGTGCCAGCAGCAAACACAGGCTCGATACGCAGTATTTT.

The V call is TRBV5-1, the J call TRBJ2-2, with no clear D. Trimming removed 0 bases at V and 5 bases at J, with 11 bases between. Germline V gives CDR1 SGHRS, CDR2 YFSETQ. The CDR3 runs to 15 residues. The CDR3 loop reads CASSLDPTGTGELFF. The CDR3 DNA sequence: TGCGCCAGCAGCTTGGACCCCACCGGAACCGGGGAGCTGTTTTTT.

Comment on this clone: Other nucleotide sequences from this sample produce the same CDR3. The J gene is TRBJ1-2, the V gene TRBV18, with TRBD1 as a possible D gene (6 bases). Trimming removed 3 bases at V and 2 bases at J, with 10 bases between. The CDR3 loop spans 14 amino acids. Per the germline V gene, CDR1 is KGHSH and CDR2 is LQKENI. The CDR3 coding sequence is TGTGCCAGCTCACCTTCTGGACAGAACTATGGCTACACCTTC. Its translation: CASSPSGQNYGYTF.

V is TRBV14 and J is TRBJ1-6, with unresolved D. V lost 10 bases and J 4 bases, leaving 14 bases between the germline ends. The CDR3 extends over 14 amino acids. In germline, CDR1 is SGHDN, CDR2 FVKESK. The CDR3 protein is CATQEGAYNSPLHF. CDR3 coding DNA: TGTGCCACCCAGGAGGGCGCGTATAATTCACCCCTCCACTTT.

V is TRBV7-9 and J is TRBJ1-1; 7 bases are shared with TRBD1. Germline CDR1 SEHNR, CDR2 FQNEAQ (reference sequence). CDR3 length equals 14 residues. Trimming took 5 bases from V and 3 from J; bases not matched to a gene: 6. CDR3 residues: CASSLTGIHTEAFF. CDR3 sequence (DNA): TGTGCCAGCAGCCTGACAGGGATCCACACTGAAGCTTTCTTT.

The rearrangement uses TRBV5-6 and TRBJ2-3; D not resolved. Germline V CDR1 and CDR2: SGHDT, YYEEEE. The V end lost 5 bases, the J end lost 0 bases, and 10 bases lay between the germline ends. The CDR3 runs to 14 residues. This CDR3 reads CASSPVRSTDTQYF. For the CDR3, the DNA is TGTGCCAGCAGTCCCGTCCGTAGCACAGATACGCAGTATTTT.

The CDR3 spells CASSLVAGSNTGELFF. The CDR3 coding sequence is TGTGCCAGCAGCTTAGTTGCGGGTTCGAACACCGGGGAGCTGTTTTTT. V usage is TRBV11-1 and J usage is TRBJ2-2; the D gene is possibly TRBD2 (5 bases). This CDR3 comprises 16 residues. The germline V gene has CDR1 SGHAT and CDR2 FQDESV (reference sequence). Trimming left V 1 base short and J 0 bases short, with 9 bases between.

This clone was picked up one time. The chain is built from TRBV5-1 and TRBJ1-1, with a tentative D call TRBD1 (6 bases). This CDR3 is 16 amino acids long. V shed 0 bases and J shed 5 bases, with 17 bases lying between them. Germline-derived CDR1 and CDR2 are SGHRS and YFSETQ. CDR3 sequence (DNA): TGCGCCAGCAGCTTGGCCGAAGTCGGGGGGCGGACTGAAGCTTTCTTT. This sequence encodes CASSLAEVGGRTEAFF.

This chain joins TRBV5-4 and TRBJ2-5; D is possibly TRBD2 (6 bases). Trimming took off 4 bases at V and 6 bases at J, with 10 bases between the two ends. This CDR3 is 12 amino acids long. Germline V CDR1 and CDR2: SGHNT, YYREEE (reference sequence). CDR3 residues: CASSGEEKTQYF. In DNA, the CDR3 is TGTGCCAGCAGCGGGGAGGAGAAGACCCAGTACTTC.

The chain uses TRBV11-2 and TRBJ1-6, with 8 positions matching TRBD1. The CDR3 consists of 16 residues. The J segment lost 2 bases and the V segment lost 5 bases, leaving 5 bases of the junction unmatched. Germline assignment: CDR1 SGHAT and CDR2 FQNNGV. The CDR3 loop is CASSPDRGPYNSPLHF. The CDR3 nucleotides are TGTGCCAGCAGCCCCGACAGGGGCCCCTATAATTCACCCCTCCACTTT.

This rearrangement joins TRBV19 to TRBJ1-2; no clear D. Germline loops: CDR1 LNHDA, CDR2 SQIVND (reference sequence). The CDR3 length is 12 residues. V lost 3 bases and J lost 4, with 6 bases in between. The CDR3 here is CASSMAGYGYTF. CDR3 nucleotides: TGTGCCAGTAGTATGGCAGGCTATGGCTACACCTTC. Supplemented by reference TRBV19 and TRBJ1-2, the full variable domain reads DGGITQSPKYLFRKEGQNVTLSCEQNLNHDAMYWYRQDPGQGLRLIYYSQIVNDFQKGDIAEGYSVSREKKESFPLTVTSAQKNPTAFYLCASSMAGYGYTFGSGTRLTVV.

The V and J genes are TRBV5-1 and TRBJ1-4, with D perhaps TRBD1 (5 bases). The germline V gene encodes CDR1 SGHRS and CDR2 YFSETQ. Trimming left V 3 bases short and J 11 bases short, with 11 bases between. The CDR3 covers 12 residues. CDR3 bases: TGCGCCAGCAGCTCCGGGACGGGTAAACTGTTTTTT. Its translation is CASSSGTGKLFF.

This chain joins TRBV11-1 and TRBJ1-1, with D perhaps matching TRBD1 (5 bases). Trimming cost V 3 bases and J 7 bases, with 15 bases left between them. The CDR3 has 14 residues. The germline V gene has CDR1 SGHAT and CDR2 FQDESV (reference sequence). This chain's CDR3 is CASSFSGIPSEAFF. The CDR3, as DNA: TGTGCCAGCAGCTTTTCAGGGATTCCCAGTGAAGCTTTCTTT. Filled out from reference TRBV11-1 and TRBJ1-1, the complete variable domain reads EAEVAQSPRYKITEKSQAVAFWCDPISGHATLYWYRQILGQGPELLVQFQDESVVDDSQLPKDRFSAERLKGVDSTLKIQPAELGDSAMYLCASSFSGIPSEAFFGQGTRLTVV.

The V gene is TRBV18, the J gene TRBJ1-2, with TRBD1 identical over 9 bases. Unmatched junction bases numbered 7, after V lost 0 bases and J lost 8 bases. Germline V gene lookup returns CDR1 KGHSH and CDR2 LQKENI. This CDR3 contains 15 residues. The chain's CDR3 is CASSPPPGQGVGYTF. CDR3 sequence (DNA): TGTGCCAGCTCACCACCACCGGGACAGGGTGTCGGCTACACCTTC.

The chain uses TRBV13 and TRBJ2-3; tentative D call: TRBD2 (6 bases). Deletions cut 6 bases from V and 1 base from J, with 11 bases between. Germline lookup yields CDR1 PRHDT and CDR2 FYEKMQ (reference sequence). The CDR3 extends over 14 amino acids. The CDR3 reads CASRSWGGTDTQYF. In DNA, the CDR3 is TGTGCCAGCAGGTCCTGGGGGGGCACAGATACGCAGTATTTT.

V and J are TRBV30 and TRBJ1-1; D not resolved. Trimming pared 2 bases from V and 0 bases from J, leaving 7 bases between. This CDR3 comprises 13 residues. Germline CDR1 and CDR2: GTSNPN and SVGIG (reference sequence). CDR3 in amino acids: CAWSPQVNTEAFF. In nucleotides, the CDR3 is TGTGCCTGGAGTCCCCAGGTGAACACTGAAGCTTTCTTT.

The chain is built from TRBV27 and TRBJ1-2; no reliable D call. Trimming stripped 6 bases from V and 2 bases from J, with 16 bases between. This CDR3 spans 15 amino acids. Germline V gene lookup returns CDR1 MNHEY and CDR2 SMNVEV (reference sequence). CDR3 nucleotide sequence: TGTGCCAGCAGCCTGTCGGGTTTGAAGAACTATGGCTACACCTTC. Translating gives CASSLSGLKNYGYTF.

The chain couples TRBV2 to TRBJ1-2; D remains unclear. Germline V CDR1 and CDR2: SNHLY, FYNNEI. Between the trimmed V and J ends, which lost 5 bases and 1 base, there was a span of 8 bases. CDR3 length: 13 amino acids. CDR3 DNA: TGTGCCAGCAGTTCAGTCGGTAACTATGGCTACACCTTC. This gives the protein CASSSVGNYGYTF.

CDR3 in amino acids: CASSQVPGGVQPQHF. DNA for the CDR3: TGCGCCAGCAGCCAAGTTCCGGGGGGGGTTCAGCCCCAGCATTTT. The gene calls are TRBV4-1 and TRBJ1-5, with D perhaps matching TRBD1 (5 bases). The germline V gene has CDR1 MGHRA and CDR2 YSYEKL. The CDR3 sequence is 15 residues long. V was shortened by 1 base and J by 6 bases, with 13 bases between the two germline ends.

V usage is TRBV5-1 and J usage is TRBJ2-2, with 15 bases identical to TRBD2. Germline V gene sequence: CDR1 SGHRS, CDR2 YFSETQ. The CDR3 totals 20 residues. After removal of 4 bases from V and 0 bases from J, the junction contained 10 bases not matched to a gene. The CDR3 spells CASSNSPRTSGGANTGELFF. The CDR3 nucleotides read TGCGCCAGCAGCAACTCACCCAGGACTAGCGGGGGGGCGAACACCGGGGAGCTGTTTTTT.

CDR3 protein: CASSSVTAHNEKLFF. DNA for the CDR3: TGTGCCAGCAGCTCGGTGACAGCCCATAATGAAAAACTGTTTTTT. The chain carries TRBV5-6 and TRBJ1-4; possible D gene TRBD1, 5 bases. V lost 3 bases and J lost 4, with 13 bases in between. There are 15 residues in the CDR3. Per germline, CDR1 SGHDT and CDR2 YYEEEE.

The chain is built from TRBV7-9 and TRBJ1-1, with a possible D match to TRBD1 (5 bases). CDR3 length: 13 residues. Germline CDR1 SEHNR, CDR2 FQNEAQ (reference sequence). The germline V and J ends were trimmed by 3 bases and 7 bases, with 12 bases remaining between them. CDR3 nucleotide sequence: TGTGCCAGCAGCTTGGACACTGCCAATGAAGCTTTCTTT. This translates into CASSLDTANEAFF.

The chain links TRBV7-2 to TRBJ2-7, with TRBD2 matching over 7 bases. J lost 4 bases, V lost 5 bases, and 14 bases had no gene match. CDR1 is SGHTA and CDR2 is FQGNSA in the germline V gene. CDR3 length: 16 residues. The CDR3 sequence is CASSRAASGREYEQYF. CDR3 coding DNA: TGTGCCAGCAGCCGCGCGGCGTCGGGGAGGGAATACGAGCAGTACTTC.

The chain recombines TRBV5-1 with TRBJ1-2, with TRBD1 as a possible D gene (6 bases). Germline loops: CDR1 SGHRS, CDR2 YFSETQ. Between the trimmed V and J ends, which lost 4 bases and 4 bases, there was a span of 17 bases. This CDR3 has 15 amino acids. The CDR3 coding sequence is TGCGCCAGCAGCCCAGATCCCACAGGGCGCTATGGCTACACCTTC. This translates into CASSPDPTGRYGYTF.

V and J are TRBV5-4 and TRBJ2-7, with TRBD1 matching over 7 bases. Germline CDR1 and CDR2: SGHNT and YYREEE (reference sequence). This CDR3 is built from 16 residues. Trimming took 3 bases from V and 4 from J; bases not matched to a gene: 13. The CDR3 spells CASSWGQTPASYEQYF. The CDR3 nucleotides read TGTGCCAGCAGCTGGGGACAGACACCCGCCTCTTACGAGCAGTACTTC.